A single sample gave rise to the 30 T cell receptor beta chains below, sequenced in a study of OX40 agonist ivuxolimab in advanced cancers. The data were produced by immunoSEQ multiplex PCR, yet TCRdb's version contains in-frame clones alone and is incomplete. The data show approximately 79,000 clones, more than 85% seen once. The input for sequencing was CD4+ or CD8+ T cells sorted from blood, taken in a trial of the OX40 agonist ivuxolimab. These receptors all stem from an adult with an advanced solid tumor such as melanoma, head and neck, liver or kidney cancer.

The V call is TRBV7-2, the J call TRBJ2-1; 8 nucleotides align to TRBD2. The CDR3 has 16 residues. The V gene's germline CDR1 is SGHTA and CDR2 FQGNSA. The trim removed 1 base at V and 2 bases at J, leaving 4 bases unmatched. In DNA, the CDR3 is TGTGCCAGCAGCTTAGGGGGGGGACTAGCCTACAATGAGCAGTTCTTC. Translation: CASSLGGGLAYNEQFF.

The rearrangement links TRBV7-6 to TRBJ1-1; weak D call: TRBD1 (5 bases). The CDR3 is made up of 15 amino acids. V lost 1 base and J lost 1, with 10 bases in between. The germline gives CDR1 SGHVS, CDR2 FNYEAQ. CDR3 region: CASSLGRGQNTEAFF. Written as DNA, the CDR3 is TGTGCCAGCAGCTTAGGAAGGGGTCAGAACACTGAAGCTTTCTTT.

The chain uses TRBV5-1 and TRBJ2-7, with a possible D match to TRBD2 (5 bases). Germline CDR1 and CDR2: SGHRS and YFSETQ. The CDR3 consists of 17 residues. The V gene lost 0 bases and the J gene lost 1 base, with 17 bases spanning the gap. CDR3 protein: CASSLASWGSGSYEQYF. In nucleotides, the CDR3 is TGCGCCAGCAGCTTGGCCTCCTGGGGATCGGGGTCCTACGAGCAGTACTTC.

The rearrangement joins TRBV7-2 to TRBJ2-1; TRBD1 or TRBD2 may be the D gene (5 bases each). This CDR3 region has 15 residues. Trimming pared 3 bases from V and 7 bases from J, leaving 16 bases between. From germline, CDR1 is SGHTA and CDR2 FQGNSA. CDR3 residues: CASSFEQGGWNEQFF. The CDR3 DNA is TGTGCCAGCAGCTTTGAGCAGGGCGGGTGGAATGAGCAGTTCTTC.

The CDR3 DNA follows: TGTGCCAGCAGCAACGTGACCATATGGGGGGGCGATCAGCCCCAGCATTTT. It codes for CASSNVTIWGGDQPQHF. The rearrangement joins TRBV21-1 to TRBJ1-5. TRBV21-1 is labeled a pseudogene. The CDR3 loop spans 17 amino acids.

The rearrangement joins TRBV5-1 to TRBJ2-5; no clear D gene. The CDR3 covers 16 residues. CDR1 is SGHRS and CDR2 is YFSETQ in the germline V gene. The ends were cut back, 0 bases at V and 2 bases at J, with 14 bases in the middle. CDR3 loop: CASSLGGITDQETQYF. The CDR3 DNA reads as TGCGCCAGCAGCTTGGGTGGCATTACTGATCAAGAGACCCAGTACTTC. The whole variable domain, remainder taken from reference TRBV5-1 and TRBJ2-5, is KAGVTQTPRYLIKTRGQQVTLSCSPISGHRSVSWYQQTPGQGLQFLFEYFSETQRNKGNFPGRFSGRQFSNSRSEMNVSTLELGDSALYLCASSLGGITDQETQYFGPGTRLLVL.

The chain employs TRBV6-1 and TRBJ1-1; 7 nucleotides match TRBD1. CDR1 and CDR2 from the germline V gene are MNHNS and SASEGT. This CDR3 is built from 13 residues. J gave up 6 bases and V 1 base, and 2 bases lay outside the gene matches. In nucleotides, the CDR3 is TGTGCCAGCAGTGAAGAGGGGGCTGCTGAAGCTTTCTTT. This sequence encodes CASSEEGAAEAFF.

The CDR3: CASSPSSGQGIQQPQHF. CDR3 sequence (DNA): TGTGCCAGTAGCCCCTCATCGGGACAGGGGATTCAACAGCCCCAGCATTTT. The chain uses TRBV19 and TRBJ1-5, with 10 bases fitting TRBD1. CDR3 length equals 17 residues. Losses at the gene ends were 6 bases for V and 7 bases for J; bases not matched to a gene: 15. Looked up from germline, CDR1 is LNHDA and CDR2 is SQIVND (reference sequence). Filled out from reference TRBV19 and TRBJ1-5, the complete variable domain reads DGGITQSPKYLFRKEGQNVTLSCEQNLNHDAMYWYRQDPGQGLRLIYYSQIVNDFQKGDIAEGYSVSREKKESFPLTVTSAQKNPTAFYLCASSPSSGQGIQQPQHFGDGTRLSIL.

The gene calls are TRBV7-3 and TRBJ1-5; D gene unclear. The V end was cut by 0 bases, the J end by 2 bases, with 2 bases between. CDR1 is SGHTA and CDR2 is FQGTGA in the germline V gene. The CDR3 length is 13 residues. The CDR3 DNA follows: TGTGCCAGCAGCTTAACAGGCAATCAGCCCCAGCATTTT. As protein: CASSLTGNQPQHF.

To note about this clone: Other nucleotide sequences from this sample produce the same CDR3. The chain is built from TRBV6-6 and TRBJ2-3; D unresolved. Trimming cost V 6 bases and J 2 bases, with 3 bases left between them. There are 11 residues in the CDR3. Germline V lookup: CDR1 MNHNY, CDR2 SVGAGI (reference sequence). In DNA form, the CDR3 reads TGTGCCAGCAGAACCACAGATACGCAGTATTTT. Amino acids: CASRTTDTQYF.

The J gene is TRBJ1-2, the V gene TRBV10-3, with TRBD1 matching over 8 bases. CDR1 is ENHRY and CDR2 is SYGVKD in the germline V gene. The J segment lost 7 bases and the V segment lost 0 bases, leaving 4 bases of the junction unmatched. The CDR3 extends over 14 amino acids. The CDR3 DNA reads as TGTGCCATCAGTGAGTCATCGGACAGGGCTGGCTACACCTTC. It yields the protein CAISESSDRAGYTF.

The chain joins TRBV5-4 to TRBJ1-1; tentatively, D is TRBD1 (6 bases). Per the germline V gene, CDR1 is SGHNT and CDR2 is YYREEE (reference sequence). The CDR3 covers 15 residues. V gave up 2 bases and J gave up 0 bases, with 11 bases separating them. The CDR3 loop is CASSFIGGLNTEAFF. The CDR3 DNA sequence: TGTGCCAGCAGCTTCATCGGGGGCTTGAACACTGAAGCTTTCTTT.

V and J are TRBV7-3 and TRBJ2-5, with 9 bases aligning to TRBD2. Germline CDR1 SGHTA, CDR2 FQGTGA. V gave up 6 bases and J gave up 9 bases; unmatched junction bases: 14. The CDR3 is made up of 15 amino acids. CDR3 sequence reads: CASSLSGGPREAQYF. The CDR3 coding sequence is TGTGCCAGCAGTTTGAGCGGGGGGCCAAGAGAAGCCCAGTACTTC.

This clone was counted only a few times. The V and J genes are TRBV19 and TRBJ2-5; 9 nucleotides line up with TRBD2. The germline V gene encodes CDR1 LNHDA and CDR2 SQIVND (reference sequence). This CDR3 spans 15 amino acids. The V and J ends lost 6 bases and 2 bases, in that order; junction bases with no gene match: 7. CDR3 bases: TGTGCCAGTAGCTTGGCGGGACTAGCTCAAGAGACCCAGTACTTC. Translating it yields CASSLAGLAQETQYF.

This chain uses TRBV6-5 with TRBJ1-2, with D uncertain. The V end lost 0 bases, the J end lost 4 bases, and 15 bases lay between the germline ends. The CDR3 runs 16 residues. The V gene's germline CDR1 is MNHEY and CDR2 SVGAGI. CDR3 protein: CASSYSLGADIYGYTF. CDR3 in DNA: TGTGCCAGCAGTTACTCCCTGGGAGCCGACATCTATGGCTACACCTTC.

The chain couples TRBV27 to TRBJ1-5; possibly TRBD1 for D (5 bases). Germline V gene data show CDR1 as MNHEY and CDR2 as SMNVEV (reference sequence). The CDR3 extends over 15 amino acids. V was pared by 4 bases and J by 1 base, with 11 bases between. The CDR3 DNA sequence: TGTGCCAGCAGTTCTCTCTGGGGCAGCAATCAGCCCCAGCATTTT. Its protein is CASSSLWGSNQPQHF.

The gene calls are TRBV30 and TRBJ1-2; 7 bases fit TRBD1. Germline lookup yields CDR1 GTSNPN and CDR2 SVGIG (reference sequence). This CDR3 has 17 amino acids. After removal of 3 bases from V and 5 bases from J, the junction contained 18 bases not matched to a gene. As DNA, the CDR3 is TGTGCCTGGAGCGAAACGGGACAGAGCCGATTTGATTATGGCTACACCTTC. Amino acids: CAWSETGQSRFDYGYTF.

This chain links TRBV2 with TRBJ2-3, with 10 nucleotides matching TRBD2. The V gene's germline CDR1 is SNHLY and CDR2 FYNNEI. This CDR3 comprises 14 residues. With 6 bases clipped from V and 2 bases from J, the junction kept 2 bases outside the gene matches. CDR3 region: CASRLAGNTDTQYF. CDR3 nucleotide sequence: TGTGCCAGCAGACTAGCGGGGAACACAGATACGCAGTATTTT.

The chain combines TRBV5-6 with TRBJ2-2; tentative D call: TRBD2 (5 bases). The V gene lost 3 bases and the J gene lost 2 bases, with 17 bases spanning the gap. The germline V gene encodes CDR1 SGHDT and CDR2 YYEEEE. The CDR3 covers 17 residues. In DNA, the CDR3 is TGTGCCAGCAGCTCGGCAGGCCACGGGATTAACACCGGGGAGCTGTTTTTT. It codes for CASSSAGHGINTGELFF.

The chain carries TRBV30 and TRBJ1-4; 7 bases are shared with TRBD1. Per the germline V gene, CDR1 is GTSNPN and CDR2 is SVGIG (reference sequence). This CDR3 contains 14 residues. Trimming took 3 bases from V and 5 from J; bases not matched to a gene: 6. CDR3 region: CAWRAGTANEKLFF. CDR3 coding DNA: TGTGCCTGGAGGGCCGGGACAGCGAATGAAAAACTGTTTTTT.

V and J are TRBV28 and TRBJ1-2, with TRBD1 identical over 8 bases. Germline lookup yields CDR1 MDHEN and CDR2 SYDVKM. There are 14 residues in the CDR3. Trimming removed 6 bases from V and 7 bases from J; junction bases left unmatched: 10. The CDR3 bases are TGTGCCAGCAGGGACAGGACAGGGATTCGTGGCTACACCTTC. It yields the protein CASRDRTGIRGYTF.

This chain connects TRBV12-5 to TRBJ2-3, with unresolved D. The CDR3 is 11 amino acids. V was pared by 3 bases and J by 6 bases, with 4 bases between. Per germline, CDR1 LGHNT and CDR2 FRNRAP. This chain's CDR3 is CASGFRDTQYF. CDR3 nucleotide sequence: TGTGCTAGTGGTTTTCGGGATACGCAGTATTTT.

The gene calls are TRBV7-3 and TRBJ2-3; tentatively, D is TRBD1 (6 bases). This CDR3 region has 15 residues. Germline CDR1 SGHTA, CDR2 FQGTGA. Trimming took 4 bases from V and 3 from J, leaving 14 bases between them. Here the CDR3 reads CASSSDSYSTDTQYF. The CDR3 nucleotides are TGTGCCAGCAGCTCGGACAGCTATTCGACAGATACGCAGTATTTT.

This chain links TRBV28 with TRBJ2-1; 8 bases are shared with TRBD2. The length of the CDR3 is 15 residues. Trimming cost V 7 bases and J 0 bases; bases outside gene matches: 5. The germline V gene encodes CDR1 MDHEN and CDR2 SYDVKM. The CDR3 DNA reads TGTGCCAGCAAGGGCGGGGGGCCCTCCTACAATGAGCAGTTCTTC. This sequence encodes CASKGGGPSYNEQFF.

This clone was picked up one time. J is TRBJ2-5 and V is TRBV7-3; D is possibly TRBD2 (5 bases). V lost 2 bases and J 2 bases, leaving 9 bases between the germline ends. Germline CDR1 is SGHTA and CDR2 is FQGTGA. The CDR3 length is 14 residues. CDR3 sequence (DNA): TGTGCCAGCAGCTTAGGCGGGTGGCAAGAGACCCAGTACTTC. This sequence encodes CASSLGGWQETQYF.

The genes are TRBV6-6 and TRBJ2-3, with D perhaps being TRBD1 or TRBD2 (5 bases each). Trimming took off 6 bases at V and 6 bases at J, with 13 bases between the two ends. This CDR3 is 13 amino acids long. In germline, CDR1 is MNHNY, CDR2 SVGAGI (reference sequence). The CDR3 region has the DNA TGTGCCAGCAGATGGGACGCGAGGGATACGCAGTATTTT. Its translation is CASRWDARDTQYF.

For this clone: The DNA is left out, because the CDR3 cannot be placed on it with certainty; the CDR3 is given as TCRdb lists it. The CDR3 is CASSTSGSEMNQPQHF. The chain is built from TRBV5-5 and TRBJ1-5. The CDR3 spans 16 residues, counting both ends. Per germline, CDR1 SGHKS and CDR2 YYEKEE (reference sequence).

This clone was seen a few times. The V call is TRBV4-1, the J call TRBJ2-3; D ambiguous. Trimming took off 8 bases at V and 1 base at J, with 13 bases between the two ends. The germline V gene encodes CDR1 MGHRA and CDR2 YSYEKL. There are 14 residues in the CDR3. As DNA, the CDR3 is TGCGCCAGCCAGACACTTGGTGGCACAGATACGCAGTATTTT. It yields the protein CASQTLGGTDTQYF.

The rearrangement links TRBV28 to TRBJ1-2; D gene ambiguous. Trimming removed 6 bases from V and 4 bases from J, with 15 bases in between. The CDR3 covers 14 residues. In germline, CDR1 is MDHEN, CDR2 SYDVKM. CDR3 loop: CASSVPGEGYGYTF. DNA of the CDR3: TGTGCCAGCAGCGTCCCCGGAGAGGGCTATGGCTACACCTTC.

V and J are TRBV7-2 and TRBJ1-1; D may be TRBD1 (6 bases). This CDR3 spans 14 amino acids. V was clipped by 7 bases and J by 2 bases, with 14 bases between them. Germline assignment: CDR1 SGHTA and CDR2 FQGNSA. The DNA of the CDR3 is TGTGCCAGCACCCTACAGGGACCTAACACTGAAGCTTTCTTT. Translation gives CASTLQGPNTEAFF.